The rows below give T cell receptor beta chains drawn from one sample of a study of blood T cell repertoires in COVID-19. Generated by immunoSEQ multiplex PCR, the TCRdb table keeps only in-frame clones and is missing some. The sample holds some 80,000 clones; 87% are singletons and the top ten take approximately 4.9%. The specimen sequenced was peripheral blood. The receptors stem from an elderly woman with active or convalescent COVID-19. The CDR3 runs from the conserved cysteine through the conserved F or W. The D gene is left open where the match is weak. Some rows mark clone size as missing; the rest say once, few, many or name a class of expanded clone.

size	D	V	J	DNA	CDR3
NA	TRBD2	TRBV2	TRBJ2-1	TGTGCCAGGGGGGGGGACAATGAGCAGTTCTTC	CARGGDNEQFF
NA	NA	TRBV5-6	TRBJ1-2	TGTGCCAGCAGCTCGAACACACAAATTTACTATGGCTACACCTTC	CASSSNTQIYYGYTF
NA	NA	TRBV10-2	TRBJ1-2	TGCGCCAGCAGTGGGGGGCAATCTAACTATGGCTACACCTTC	CASSGGQSNYGYTF
NA	NA	TRBV28	TRBJ2-2	TGTGCCAGCATTCAACGTAGGTACAGGGCGAACACCGGGGAGCTGTTTTTT	CASIQRRYRANTGELFF
once	TRBD2	TRBV7-3	TRBJ2-4	TGTGCCAGCAGCTCTGGACTAGCGGGGGCCGACAAAAACATTCAGTACTTC	CASSSGLAGADKNIQYF
once	NA	TRBV24-1	TRBJ1-5	TGTGCCACCAGTGACAGACAGGCTCCTAATCAGCCCCAGCATTTT	CATSDRQAPNQPQHF
NA	NA	TRBV6-6	TRBJ1-1	TGTGCCAGTCGGCGGGCTGAAGCTTTCTTT	CASRRAEAFF
NA	TRBD2	TRBV3-1/TRBV3-2	TRBJ2-2	TGTGCCAGCAGCCAACCTAGCGGGAGACGAGCCGGGGAGCTGTTTTTT	CASSQPSGRRAGELFF
NA	TRBD2	TRBV6-5	TRBJ2-7	TGTGCCAGCATAAATAGCGGGGGCTCCTACGAGCAGTACTTC	CASINSGGSYEQYF
NA	TRBD1	TRBV19	TRBJ1-2	TGTGCCAGTAGTTTCCTCGGGACAGGAGGAGGCTACACCTTC	CASSFLGTGGGYTF